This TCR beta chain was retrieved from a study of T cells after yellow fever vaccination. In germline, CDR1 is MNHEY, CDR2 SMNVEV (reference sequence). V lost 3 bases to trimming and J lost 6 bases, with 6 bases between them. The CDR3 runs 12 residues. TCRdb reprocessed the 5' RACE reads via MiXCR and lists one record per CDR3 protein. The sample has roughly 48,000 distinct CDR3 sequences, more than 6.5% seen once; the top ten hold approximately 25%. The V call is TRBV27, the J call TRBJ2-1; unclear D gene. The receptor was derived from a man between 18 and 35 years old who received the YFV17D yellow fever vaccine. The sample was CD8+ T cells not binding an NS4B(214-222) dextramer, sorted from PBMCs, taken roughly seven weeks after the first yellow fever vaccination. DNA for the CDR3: TGTGCCAGCAGTTTCCTGGGCAATGAGCAGTTCTTC. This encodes CASSFLGNEQFF.